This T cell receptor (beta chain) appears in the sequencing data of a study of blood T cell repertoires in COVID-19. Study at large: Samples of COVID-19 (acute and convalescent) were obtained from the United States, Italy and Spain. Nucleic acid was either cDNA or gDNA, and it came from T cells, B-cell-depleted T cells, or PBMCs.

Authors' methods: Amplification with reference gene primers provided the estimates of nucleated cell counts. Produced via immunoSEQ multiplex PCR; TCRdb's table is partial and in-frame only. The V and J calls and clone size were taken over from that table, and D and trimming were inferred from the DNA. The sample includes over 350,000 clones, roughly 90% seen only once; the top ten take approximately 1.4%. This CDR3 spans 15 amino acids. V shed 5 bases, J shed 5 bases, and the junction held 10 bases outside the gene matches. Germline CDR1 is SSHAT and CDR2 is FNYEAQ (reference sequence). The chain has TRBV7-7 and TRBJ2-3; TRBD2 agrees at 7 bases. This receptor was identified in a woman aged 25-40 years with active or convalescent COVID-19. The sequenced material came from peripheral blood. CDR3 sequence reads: CASSAFGGSIDTQYF. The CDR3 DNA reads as TGTGCCAGCAGCGCGTTCGGCGGGAGTATAGATACGCAGTATTTT.